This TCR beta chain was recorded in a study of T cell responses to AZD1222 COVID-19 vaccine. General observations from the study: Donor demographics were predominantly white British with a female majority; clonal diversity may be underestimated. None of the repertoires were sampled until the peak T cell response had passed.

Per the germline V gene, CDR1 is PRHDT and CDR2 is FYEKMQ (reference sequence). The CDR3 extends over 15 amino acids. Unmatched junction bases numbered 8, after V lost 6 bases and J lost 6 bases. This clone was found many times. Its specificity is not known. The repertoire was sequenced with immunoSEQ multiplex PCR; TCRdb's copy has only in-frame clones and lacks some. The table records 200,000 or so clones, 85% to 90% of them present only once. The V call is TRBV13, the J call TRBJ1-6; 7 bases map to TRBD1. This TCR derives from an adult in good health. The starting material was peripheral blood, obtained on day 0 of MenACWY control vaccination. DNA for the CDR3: TGTGCCAGCAGTTCGACCGGGACAGTTAATTCACCCCTCCACTTT. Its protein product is CASSSTGTVNSPLHF.